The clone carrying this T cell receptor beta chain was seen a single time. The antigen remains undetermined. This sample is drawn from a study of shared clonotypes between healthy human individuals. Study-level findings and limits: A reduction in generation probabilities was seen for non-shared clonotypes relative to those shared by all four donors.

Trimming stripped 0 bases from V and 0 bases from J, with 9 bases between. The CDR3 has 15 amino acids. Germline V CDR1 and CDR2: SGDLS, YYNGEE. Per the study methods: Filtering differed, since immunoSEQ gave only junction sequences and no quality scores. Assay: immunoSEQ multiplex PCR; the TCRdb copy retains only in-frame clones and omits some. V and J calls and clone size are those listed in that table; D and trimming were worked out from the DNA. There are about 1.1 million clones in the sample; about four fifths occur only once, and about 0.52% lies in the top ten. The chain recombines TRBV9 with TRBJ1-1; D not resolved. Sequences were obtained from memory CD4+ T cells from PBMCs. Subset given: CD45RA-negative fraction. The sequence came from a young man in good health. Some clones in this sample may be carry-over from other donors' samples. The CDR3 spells CASSVDGFLNTEAFF. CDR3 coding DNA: TGTGCCAGCAGCGTAGATGGGTTTTTGAACACTGAAGCTTTCTTT.